The TCR beta chain described here comes from a study of identical twins. At least ten counts were recorded for this clonotype. TCRdb re-derived calls from the 5' RACE reads in MiXCR, one entry per CDR3 protein. This table holds approximately 600,000 distinct CDR3 sequences, just under 10% found once. Germline V lookup: CDR1 WSHSY, CDR2 SAAADI. This CDR3 has 16 residues. The ends lost 3 bases at V and 2 bases at J; junction bases unmatched: 4. These data were also reused for a study on yellow fever vaccine responses in identical twins.

This TCR was sampled from a woman between 18 and 30 years old in good health. Sequencing was performed on PBMCs. The V and J genes are TRBV10-2 and TRBJ2-3; 11 positions agree with TRBD2. The CDR3 nucleotides read TGCGCCAGCAGTGACTCTAGCGGGAGGATCACAGATACGCAGTATTTT. Translation: CASSDSSGRITDTQYF.